A selection of T cell receptor beta chains follows, all from one sample in a study of OX40 agonist ivuxolimab in advanced cancers. The data were produced by immunoSEQ multiplex PCR, yet TCRdb's version contains in-frame clones alone and is incomplete. The sample holds around 84,000 clones; 80% to 95% are singletons and the top ten take 0.5% to 0.65%. Sequenced here: CD4+ or CD8+ T cells sorted from blood, sampled in a trial of the OX40 agonist ivuxolimab. The receptors here all came from an adult with an advanced solid tumor such as melanoma, head and neck, liver or kidney cancer. CDR3s include the opening cysteine and the closing phenylalanine or tryptophan. A D gene is named only where the DNA matches it firmly. The size entry is marked missing in some rows and otherwise reads once, few, many or a size class.

j_call: TRBJ1-5; clone_size: .; d_call: TRBD1; v_call: TRBV7-3; cdr3_aa: CASSGPGQGDQPQHF; cdr3_nt: TGTGCCAGCAGCGGGCCGGGACAGGGTGATCAGCCCCAGCATTTT
j_call: TRBJ2-2; clone_size: once; d_call: TRBD2; v_call: TRBV7-9; cdr3_aa: CASSLRRGLAGGLAGELFF; cdr3_nt: TGTGCCAGCAGCTTAAGGCGGGGACTAGCGGGAGGGCTCGCCGGGGAGCTGTTTTTT
j_call: TRBJ2-7; clone_size: .; d_call: TRBD2; v_call: TRBV11-3; cdr3_aa: CASSSRGFEGGDGEQYF; cdr3_nt: TGTGCCAGCAGCTCCCGTGGGTTCGAGGGAGGGGACGGGGAGCAGTACTTC
j_call: TRBJ2-5; clone_size: .; d_call: .; v_call: TRBV6-5; cdr3_aa: CASRPTPQETQYF; cdr3_nt: TGTGCCAGCAGACCGACGCCCCAAGAGACCCAGTACTTC
j_call: TRBJ1-1; clone_size: medium-sized; d_call: .; v_call: TRBV6-6; cdr3_aa: CATVRGATEAFF; cdr3_nt: TGTGCCACCGTACGGGGGGCGACTGAAGCTTTCTTT
j_call: TRBJ2-7; clone_size: once; d_call: TRBD2; v_call: TRBV5-5; cdr3_aa: CASSLGTSGSREQYF; cdr3_nt: TGTGCCAGCAGTCTCGGGACTAGCGGATCAAGGGAGCAGTACTTC
j_call: TRBJ1-2; clone_size: .; d_call: .; v_call: TRBV19; cdr3_aa: CASRDRDRRNYGYTF; cdr3_nt: TGTGCCAGCCGCGACCGGGACCGAAGGAACTATGGCTACACCTTC
j_call: TRBJ2-7; clone_size: .; d_call: .; v_call: TRBV18; cdr3_aa: CASSPGWENYEQYF; cdr3_nt: TGTGCCAGCTCCCCGGGTTGGGAGAACTACGAGCAGTACTTC
j_call: TRBJ1-1; clone_size: .; d_call: .; v_call: TRBV6-6; cdr3_aa: CASSPPNTEAFF; cdr3_nt: TGTGCCAGCAGCCCACCGAACACTGAAGCTTTCTTT
j_call: TRBJ2-3; clone_size: .; d_call: TRBD2; v_call: TRBV9; cdr3_aa: CASSQSGREAQYF; cdr3_nt: TGTGCCAGCAGCCAGAGCGGGAGGGAAGCGCAGTATTTT
j_call: TRBJ2-7; clone_size: .; d_call: TRBD1; v_call: TRBV19; cdr3_aa: CASSGQTGGRGEQYF; cdr3_nt: TGTGCCAGTAGTGGACAGACAGGGGGAAGGGGCGAGCAGTACTTC
j_call: TRBJ2-3; clone_size: .; d_call: .; v_call: TRBV15; cdr3_aa: CATSRYTDTQYF; cdr3_nt: TGTGCCACCTCACGGTATACAGATACGCAGTATTTT
j_call: TRBJ1-1; clone_size: .; d_call: TRBD1; v_call: TRBV2; cdr3_aa: CASNERQGARAEAFF; cdr3_nt: TGTGCCAGCAACGAGAGACAGGGGGCGCGTGCTGAAGCTTTCTTT
j_call: TRBJ2-2; clone_size: .; d_call: TRBD1; v_call: TRBV27; cdr3_aa: CASSLYPGQGNTGELFF; cdr3_nt: TGTGCCAGCAGTTTATACCCGGGACAGGGGAACACCGGGGAGCTGTTTTTT
j_call: TRBJ2-3; clone_size: once; d_call: .; v_call: TRBV4-2; cdr3_aa: CASSQWSRGSGTDTQYF; cdr3_nt: TGTGCCAGCAGCCAATGGTCGAGAGGGAGTGGGACAGATACGCAGTATTTT
j_call: TRBJ2-7; clone_size: .; d_call: .; v_call: TRBV7-2; cdr3_aa: CASSRDSQGYEQYF; cdr3_nt: TGTGCCAGCAGCCGCGATTCACAGGGATACGAGCAGTACTTC
j_call: TRBJ1-2; clone_size: .; d_call: .; v_call: TRBV7-8; cdr3_aa: CASSLVAGTRGYGYTF; cdr3_nt: TGTGCCAGCAGCTTAGTGGCAGGGACGAGAGGCTATGGCTACACCTTC
j_call: TRBJ2-3; clone_size: .; d_call: .; v_call: TRBV11-2; cdr3_aa: CASSLVLASRTDTQYF; cdr3_nt: TGTGCCAGCAGCTTAGTCTTGGCGTCCCGCACAGATACGCAGTATTTT
j_call: TRBJ2-7; clone_size: .; d_call: TRBD1; v_call: TRBV7-2; cdr3_aa: CASSLVGQDFSYEQYF; cdr3_nt: TGTGCCAGCAGCTTAGTGGGACAGGATTTCTCCTACGAGCAGTACTTC
j_call: TRBJ2-5; clone_size: .; d_call: TRBD1; v_call: TRBV6-1; cdr3_aa: CASSERDRAETQYF; cdr3_nt: TGTGCCAGCAGTGAAAGAGACAGGGCGGAGACCCAGTACTTC
j_call: TRBJ2-7; clone_size: .; d_call: TRBD2; v_call: TRBV14; cdr3_aa: CASSPPGLAYTYEQYF; cdr3_nt: TGTGCCAGCAGCCCCCCAGGACTAGCGTACACCTACGAGCAGTACTTC
j_call: TRBJ2-7; clone_size: .; d_call: .; v_call: TRBV7-2; cdr3_aa: CASTQGGIYEQYF; cdr3_nt: TGTGCCAGCACCCAGGGCGGGATCTACGAGCAGTACTTC
j_call: TRBJ2-7; clone_size: .; d_call: TRBD2; v_call: TRBV28; cdr3_aa: CASNPTIGLAGGEQYF; cdr3_nt: TGTGCCAGCAACCCAACTATCGGACTAGCGGGAGGCGAGCAGTACTTC
j_call: TRBJ2-7; clone_size: .; d_call: .; v_call: TRBV7-2; cdr3_aa: CASSSPPVYEQYF; cdr3_nt: TGTGCCAGCAGCTCCCCCCCGGTTTACGAGCAGTACTTC
j_call: TRBJ1-1; clone_size: .; d_call: .; v_call: TRBV29-1; cdr3_aa: CSVTSTGNTEAFF; cdr3_nt: TGCAGCGTCACATCGACAGGAAACACTGAAGCTTTCTTT
j_call: TRBJ2-3; clone_size: .; d_call: .; v_call: TRBV7-2; cdr3_aa: CASSSQPLTNTDTQYF; cdr3_nt: TGTGCCAGCAGCTCCCAGCCCTTGACCAATACAGATACGCAGTATTTT
j_call: TRBJ1-5; clone_size: .; d_call: TRBD1; v_call: TRBV27; cdr3_aa: CASRWGGQDSNQPQHF; cdr3_nt: TGTGCCAGCCGGTGGGGGGGACAGGATAGCAATCAGCCCCAGCATTTT
j_call: TRBJ2-3; clone_size: .; d_call: .; v_call: TRBV6-6; cdr3_aa: CASSNRVNTDTQYF; cdr3_nt: TGTGCCAGCAGTAACCGGGTTAACACAGATACGCAGTATTTT
j_call: TRBJ2-7; clone_size: .; d_call: .; v_call: TRBV5-1; cdr3_aa: CASSSLAESSYEQYF; cdr3_nt: TGCGCCAGCAGCTCTTTAGCGGAAAGCTCCTACGAGCAGTACTTC
j_call: TRBJ2-3; clone_size: .; d_call: .; v_call: TRBV7-6; cdr3_aa: CASSLIVTDTQYF; cdr3_nt: TGTGCCAGCAGCTTAATCGTCACAGATACGCAGTATTTT
j_call: TRBJ1-5; clone_size: .; d_call: .; v_call: TRBV7-8; cdr3_aa: CASSLGGQGNRPQHF; cdr3_nt: TGTGCCAGCAGCTTAGGGGGGCAGGGTAATAGGCCCCAGCATTTT
j_call: TRBJ2-3; clone_size: .; d_call: TRBD2; v_call: TRBV7-6; cdr3_aa: CASSLGSGRGTDTQYF; cdr3_nt: TGTGCCAGCAGCTTAGGGAGCGGGAGAGGCACAGATACGCAGTATTTT
j_call: TRBJ2-7; clone_size: .; d_call: .; v_call: TRBV30; cdr3_aa: CAWSAGTPYEQYF; cdr3_nt: TGTGCCTGGAGTGCGGGGACCCCCTACGAGCAGTACTTC
j_call: TRBJ1-1; clone_size: few; d_call: .; v_call: TRBV11-3; cdr3_aa: CASSFVNTEAFF; cdr3_nt: TGTGCCAGCAGCTTCGTAAACACTGAAGCTTTCTTT
j_call: TRBJ1-2; clone_size: .; d_call: TRBD1; v_call: TRBV18; cdr3_aa: CASSQTGVGNYGYTF; cdr3_nt: TGTGCCAGCTCACAAACAGGGGTCGGGAACTATGGCTACACCTTC
j_call: TRBJ2-5; clone_size: .; d_call: .; v_call: TRBV4-1; cdr3_aa: CASSQGAVPRETQYF; cdr3_nt: TGCGCCAGCAGCCAAGGAGCGGTCCCTAGAGAGACCCAGTACTTC
j_call: TRBJ2-1; clone_size: few; d_call: .; v_call: TRBV13; cdr3_aa: CASSLVRGEQFF; cdr3_nt: TGTGCCAGCAGCCTCGTAAGAGGTGAGCAGTTCTTC